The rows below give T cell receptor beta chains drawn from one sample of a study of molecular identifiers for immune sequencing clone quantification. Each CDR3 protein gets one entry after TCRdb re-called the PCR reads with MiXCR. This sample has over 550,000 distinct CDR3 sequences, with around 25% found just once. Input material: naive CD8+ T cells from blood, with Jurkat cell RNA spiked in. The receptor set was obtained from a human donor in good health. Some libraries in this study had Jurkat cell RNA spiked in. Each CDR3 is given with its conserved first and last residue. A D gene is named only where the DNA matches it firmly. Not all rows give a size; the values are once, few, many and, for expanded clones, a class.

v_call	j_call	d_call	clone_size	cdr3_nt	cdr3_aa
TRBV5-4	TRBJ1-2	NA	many	TGTGCCAGCAGCTGGGGGGCACCCCTCTATGGCTACACCTTC	CASSWGAPLYGYTF
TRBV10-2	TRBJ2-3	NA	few	TGCGCCAGCAGCGAGAGACTAGTCTCTAGCACAGATACGCAGTATTTT	CASSERLVSSTDTQYF
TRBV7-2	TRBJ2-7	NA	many	TGTGCCAGCAGCTTTGAGGGGCCCAGCGAGCAGTACTTC	CASSFEGPSEQYF
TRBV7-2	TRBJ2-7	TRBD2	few	TGTGCCAGCAGCCCCAGGACTAGCCTTTCCTACGAGCAGTACTTC	CASSPRTSLSYEQYF
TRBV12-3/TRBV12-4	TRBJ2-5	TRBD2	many	TGTGCCAGCAGTTTAGATAGCGGGAGGGCCGTAGAGACCCAGTACTTC	CASSLDSGRAVETQYF
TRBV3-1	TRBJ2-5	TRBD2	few	TGTGCCAGCAGCCAAGATCAGTACTGGTCAGCGGGGGGGCCGAGTGAGACCCAGTACTTC	CASSQDQYWSAGGPSETQYF
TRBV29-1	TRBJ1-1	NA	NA	TGCAGCGTTGGGGCAGGGGAAGTGAACACTGAAGCTTTCTTT	CSVGAGEVNTEAFF
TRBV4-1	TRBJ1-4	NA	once	TGCGCCAGCAGCCAAGAAATACGCCTTGCAACTAATGAAAGACTGTTTTTT	CASSQEIRLATNERLFF
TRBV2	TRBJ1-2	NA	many	TGTGCCAGCAGTGTTACCGCCCCGGCGGATGGCTACACCTTC	CASSVTAPADGYTF
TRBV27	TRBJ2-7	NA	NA	TGTGCCAGCAGTTCCCGGACCCGGATCTACGAGCAGTACTTC	CASSSRTRIYEQYF
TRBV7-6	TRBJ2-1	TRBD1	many	TGTGCCAGCAGCTCCCACTGGACAGGGGGCAGGGATGAGCAGTTCTTC	CASSSHWTGGRDEQFF
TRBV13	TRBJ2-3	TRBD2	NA	TGTGCCAGCAGCTTCACGACAGGGGCTAGCGGGGGTAGCACAGATACGCAGTATTTT	CASSFTTGASGGSTDTQYF
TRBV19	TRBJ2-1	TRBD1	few	TGTGCCAGTAGAGATCGGGGACAGGGTATTAATGAGCAGTTCTTC	CASRDRGQGINEQFF
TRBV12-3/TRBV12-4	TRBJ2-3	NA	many	TGTGCCAGCAGGGAGATGGGAGGCACAGATACGCAGTATTTT	CASREMGGTDTQYF
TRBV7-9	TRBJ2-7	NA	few	TGTGCCAGCAGCTCAGGGTTTGAGCAGTACTTC	CASSSGFEQYF
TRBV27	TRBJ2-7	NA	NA	TGTGCCAGCTCAATTTCGGGTGGCATCTACGAGCAGTACTTC	CASSISGGIYEQYF
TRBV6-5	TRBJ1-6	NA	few	TGTGCCAGCAGTTATGACAGGATGAACCCCTCCTATAATTCACCCCTCCACTTT	CASSYDRMNPSYNSPLHF
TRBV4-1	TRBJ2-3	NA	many	TGCGCCAGCAGCCATTACGTTACCGGGGAGTTCCAGTATTTT	CASSHYVTGEFQYF
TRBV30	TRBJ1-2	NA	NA	TGTGCCTGGAGACGGTCAGGGGACCCTAGTGGCTACACCTTC	CAWRRSGDPSGYTF
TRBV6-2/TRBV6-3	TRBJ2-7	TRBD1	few	TGTGCCAGCAGTTATTCCGACCGGGACAGGGGACCTAAGAAGGACTACGAGCAGTACTTC	CASSYSDRDRGPKKDYEQYF
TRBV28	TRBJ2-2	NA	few	TGTGCCAGCAGTTTTCGGGGGCGCATGGCCGGGGAGCTGTTTTTT	CASSFRGRMAGELFF
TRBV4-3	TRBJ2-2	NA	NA	TGCGCCAGCAGCCAAGATTCAGGGGCCGGGGAGCTGTTTTTT	CASSQDSGAGELFF
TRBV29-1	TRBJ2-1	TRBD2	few	TGCAGCGTTGAAGACCTAGCGGGAGTCAATGAGCAGTTCTTC	CSVEDLAGVNEQFF
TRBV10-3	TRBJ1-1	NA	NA	TGTGCCATCAAGGACCTGAACAAGGTGTTCCCACCCGAGGTCTTAGCTTTCTTT	CAIKDLNKVFPPEVLAFF
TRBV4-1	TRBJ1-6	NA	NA	TGCGCCAGCAGCCAAGAGGGGAATCAGGGTGATTCACCCCACCACTTT	CASSQEGNQGDSPHHF
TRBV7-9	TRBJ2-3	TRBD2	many	TGTGCCAGCAGCTTTATCGGCGGGGGAAGAGATACGCAGTATTTT	CASSFIGGGRDTQYF
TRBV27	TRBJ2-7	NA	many	TGTGCCAGCAGTCCTCTAGCGTACTCCTACGAGCAGTACTTC	CASSPLAYSYEQYF
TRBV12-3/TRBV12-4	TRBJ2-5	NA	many	TGTGCCAGCAGTTTAGCTTTGACCCCCGGGGCGGCCCAGTACTTC	CASSLALTPGAAQYF